These 6 T cell receptor beta chains came from one sample sequenced in a study of molecular identifiers for immune sequencing clone quantification. TCRdb re-called the PCR reads through MiXCR, storing one row per CDR3 protein. The repertoire holds roughly 9,800 distinct CDR3 sequences, with about a fifth as singletons. The sample consisted of naive CD8+ T cells from blood, with Jurkat cell RNA spiked in. The subset here: FACS-sorted CD8+CD4-CCR7+CD45RA+ naive T cells. The receptors shown here come from a human donor in good health. Some libraries in this study had Jurkat cell RNA spiked in.

This clonotype was observed a handful of times. A much larger clonotype is one base distant, so this may be a read error. The V gene is TRBV12-3 or TRBV12-4, the J gene TRBJ2-6; D is perhaps TRBD1 (5 bases). This CDR3 comprises 16 residues. CDR3 sequence reads: CTSSFAGLSGANVLTF. CDR3 bases: TGTACCAGCAGTTTCGCAGGGTTGTCTGGGGCCAACGTCCTGACTTTC.

This clonotype is labeled medium-sized. The chain links TRBV6-5 to TRBJ2-7; a weak D match, TRBD1 (5 bases). The germline CDR1 and CDR2 sequences are MNHEY and SVGAGI. This CDR3 spans 14 amino acids. V lost 2 bases to trimming and J lost 0 bases, with 8 bases between them. CDR3 bases: TGTGCCAGCAGTTACCTAGACAGCTCCTACGAGCAGTACTTC. It translates to CASSYLDSSYEQYF.

This clonotype appeared a single time. One end of the junction varies from germline; a read error may be responsible. This sequence joins TRBV19 and TRBJ2-1, with 10 bases that match TRBD2. The CDR3 sequence is 18 residues long. Looked up from germline, CDR1 is LNHDA and CDR2 is SQIVND (reference sequence). The CDR3 protein is CACSLKGPASGSYNEQFF. DNA for the CDR3: TGTGCCTGTAGTCTTAAGGGGCCGGCTAGCGGGAGCTACAATGAGCAGTTCTTC.

A remark on this clonotype: This clone may be a read error of a much larger clone one base away. This chain joins TRBV6-5 and TRBJ2-5; 7 positions agree with TRBD2. The CDR3 has 15 amino acids. Germline V gene data show CDR1 as MNHEY and CDR2 as SVGAGI. V shed 0 bases, J shed 9 bases, and the junction held 10 bases outside the gene matches. CDR3 sequence reads: CASSYSPGPREAQYF. The CDR3 DNA follows: TGTGCCAGCAGTTACTCTCCAGGGCCCCGGGAGGCCCAGTACTTC.

This clonotype showed up many times. This sequence joins TRBV6-5 and TRBJ2-1; unclear D gene. CDR1 MNHEY and CDR2 SVGAGI come from the germline V gene. This CDR3 contains 12 residues. V was cut by 0 bases and J by 7 bases, with 4 bases left in between. In DNA form, the CDR3 reads TGTGCCAGCAGTTACTCGGGAAATGAGCAGTTCTTC. Amino acid sequence: CASSYSGNEQFF.

This clonotype was detected a few times. This sequence may be a read error, since a much larger clone differs from it by one base. The chain's CDR3 is CASSSGTTYTGELFF. The CDR3, as DNA: TGTGCCAGCAGCTCCGGGACCACCTACACCGGGGAGCTGTTTTTT. The genes are TRBV5-5 and TRBJ2-2; D tentatively fits TRBD1 or TRBD2 (5 bases each). The CDR3 length is 15 residues. The germline V gene has CDR1 SGHKS and CDR2 YYEKEE (reference sequence). Between the trimmed V and J ends, which lost 3 bases and 3 bases, there was a span of 12 bases.